This TCR beta chain originates from a study of beta chain features in type 1 diabetes (dated by TCRdb to the late 2010s). Describing the broader study: Mean age, gender distribution, total cell number and subset yield did not differ between patients and healthy donors. In the study, TCRB repertoires of sorted circulating CD4+ T cell subsets from recently diagnosed type 1 diabetes patients were compared with those of matched healthy donors. Whereas all 28 donors provided naive and central memory subsets, regulatory and stem cell-like memory subsets were isolated from just 8 patients and roughly 8 healthy donors. Across all samples, around 100 million sorted cells were examined, and cell number per subset correlated strongly with RNA yield. Broader findings and caveats from the paper: Type 1 diabetes patients showed a moderate but significant shortening of TCRB CDR3 length in all four CD4+ subsets. HLA sub-analyses involved small numbers of individuals, so any influence of HLA type on TCRB rearrangement remained unresolved. Because cDNA rather than genomic DNA was sequenced, highly expressing activated cells could have been over-represented, although no difference in activation and CD3 levels was found between groups. At VDJ recombination sites, patients with type 1 diabetes made fewer insertions and deleted more nucleotides, a pattern implying thymic rearrangement abnormalities. Shorter templates might have been favored by PCR, but patient and control samples were amplified and corrected together, so both groups would have been affected equally by any skew. The naive, central memory and regulatory TCRB repertoires appeared to resemble one another more closely among patients than among healthy donors.

The entire isolated RNA was reverse transcribed using the High Capacity cDNA Reverse Transcription Kit, and thus expressed TCRB transcripts were sequenced. Naive, central memory and regulatory T cell samples underwent deep immunoSEQ sequencing, averaging around 3.9 million total reads per sample. After sorted cells were lysed in RLT buffer, RNA was extracted with DNase-treated RNeasy Micro or Mini kits, with the choice depending on cell number. To prevent cross-contamination, each cell subset was processed individually, whereas patient and healthy donor samples were processed jointly. The immunoSEQ multiplex PCR was used to amplify TCRB sequences from cDNA, generating 87-bp fragments that spanned the CDR3 region. Sequencing of the amplicons was performed on the Illumina HiSeq platform. The original pipeline was this. Synthetic template baselines were used to correct PCR bias computationally, reads within Hamming distance 2 were collapsed, and singletons that could not be merged were discarded. Reads were aligned against IMGT so that V, D and J genes, CDR3 length and insertions or deletions at six rearrangement sites could be assigned. Within each subset, clonotype counts were normalized to sorted cell number, and only after that were true diversity and Gini coefficients computed with the tcR R package. The overlap coefficient, calculated on TCRB nucleotide sequences, was used to quantify repertoire sharing. TCRdb stores this immuneACCESS table with in-frame sequences only. Part of the clones is absent; in the studies checked, under half of the shortfall reflects unresolved V genes, and no reason is known for the rest. V, J and clone size reflect that table, while D and trimming were determined from the DNA. Counted in this sample were 200,000 to 250,000 clones; 25% to 30% of them appeared once. In total, the top ten clones hold 4% of the sample.

Remarks on this clone: No antigen is known for it. Base qualities are not recorded, but no much larger clone differs from it by a single base.

From each donor, a single peripheral blood sample of 95 to 150 mL on average was drawn into heparinised tubes. Naive, central memory, regulatory and stem cell-like memory CD4+ T cells were sorted on a BD FACSAria II using a panel including CD45RO, CCR7, CD25, CD127, CD95 and CD27. Purity was above 95% for every sorted population. PBMCs were isolated right away by Lymphoprep density gradient centrifugation and were stained directly, without culture. Samples were stained and sorted in pairs, with one healthy donor and one patient per experiment, so that batch effects were minimized. This clonotype originated in a man in his thirties or forties in good health. The sample consisted of central memory CD4+ T cells from blood.

The nucleotide sequence is TGTGCCAGCAGCTTGGGACTTAGCGGGAGGATGAACACCGGGGAGCTGTTTTTT. This encodes CASSLGLSGRMNTGELFF. Recombination linked TRBV5-4 to TRBJ2-2; TRBD2 matches 10 bases in the middle. V loses 0 bases at its end and J loses 1 base; junction bases beyond the gene matches: 6. The germline V gene (reference sequence) specifies SGHNT as CDR1 and YYREEE as CDR2. Inclusive of the bounding cysteine and phenylalanine, the CDR3 is 18 residues long. Only the CDR3 region is kept as DNA, spanning 54 bases read in frame from base 1.